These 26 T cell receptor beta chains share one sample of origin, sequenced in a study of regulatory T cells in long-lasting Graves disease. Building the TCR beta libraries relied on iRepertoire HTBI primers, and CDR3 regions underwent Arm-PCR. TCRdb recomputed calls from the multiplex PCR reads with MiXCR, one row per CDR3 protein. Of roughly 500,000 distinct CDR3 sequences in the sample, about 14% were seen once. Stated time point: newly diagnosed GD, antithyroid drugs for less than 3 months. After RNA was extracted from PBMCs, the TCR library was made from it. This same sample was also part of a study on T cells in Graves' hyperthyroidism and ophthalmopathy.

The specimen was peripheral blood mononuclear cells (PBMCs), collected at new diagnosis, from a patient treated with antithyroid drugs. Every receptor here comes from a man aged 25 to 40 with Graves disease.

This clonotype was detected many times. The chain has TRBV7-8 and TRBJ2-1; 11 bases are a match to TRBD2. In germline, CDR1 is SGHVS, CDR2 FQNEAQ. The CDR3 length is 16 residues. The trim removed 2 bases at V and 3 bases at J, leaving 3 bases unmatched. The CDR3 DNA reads TGTGCCAGCAGCTTAAAAACTAGCGGGGGCTACAATGAGCAGTTCTTC. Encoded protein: CASSLKTSGGYNEQFF. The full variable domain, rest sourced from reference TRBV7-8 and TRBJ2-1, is GAGVSQSPRYKVAKRGQDVALRCDPISGHVSLFWYQQALGQGPEFLTYFQNEAQLDKSGLPSDRFFAERPEGSVSTLKIQRTQQEDSAVYLCASSLKTSGGYNEQFFGPGTRLTVL.

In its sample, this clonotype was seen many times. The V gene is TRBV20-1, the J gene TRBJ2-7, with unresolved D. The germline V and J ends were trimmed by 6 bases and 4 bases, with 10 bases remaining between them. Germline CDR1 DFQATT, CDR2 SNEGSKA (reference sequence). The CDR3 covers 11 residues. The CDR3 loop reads CSAKESYEQYF. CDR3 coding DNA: TGCAGTGCCAAAGAATCATACGAGCAGTACTTC.

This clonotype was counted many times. The CDR3, as DNA: TGTGCCAGCTCACCACTCTCGGAGAATGAGCAGTTCTTC. Protein: CASSPLSENEQFF. This sequence joins TRBV18 and TRBJ2-1; no definite D call. Germline CDR1 is KGHSH and CDR2 is LQKENI. This CDR3 comprises 13 residues. Trimming took off 1 base at V and 7 bases at J, with 8 bases between the two ends.

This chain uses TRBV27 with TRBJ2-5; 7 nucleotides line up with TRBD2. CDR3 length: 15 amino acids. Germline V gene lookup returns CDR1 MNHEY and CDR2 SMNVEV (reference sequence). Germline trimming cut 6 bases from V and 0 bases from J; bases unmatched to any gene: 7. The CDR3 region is CASSPGGVNQETQYF. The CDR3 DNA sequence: TGTGCCAGCAGCCCTGGGGGGGTAAACCAAGAGACCCAGTACTTC.

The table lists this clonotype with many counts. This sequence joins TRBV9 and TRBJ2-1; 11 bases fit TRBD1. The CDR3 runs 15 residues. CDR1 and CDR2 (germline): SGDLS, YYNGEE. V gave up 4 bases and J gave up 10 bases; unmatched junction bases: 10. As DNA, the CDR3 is TGTGCCAGCAGCCCCGGACAGGGGGCGAGTTCCGAGCAGTTCTTC. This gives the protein CASSPGQGASSEQFF.

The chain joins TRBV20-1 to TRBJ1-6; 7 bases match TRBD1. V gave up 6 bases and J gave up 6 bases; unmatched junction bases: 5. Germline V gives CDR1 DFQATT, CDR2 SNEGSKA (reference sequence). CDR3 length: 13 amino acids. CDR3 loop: CSAGTASNSPLHF. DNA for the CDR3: TGCAGTGCCGGGACAGCCTCTAATTCACCCCTCCACTTT.

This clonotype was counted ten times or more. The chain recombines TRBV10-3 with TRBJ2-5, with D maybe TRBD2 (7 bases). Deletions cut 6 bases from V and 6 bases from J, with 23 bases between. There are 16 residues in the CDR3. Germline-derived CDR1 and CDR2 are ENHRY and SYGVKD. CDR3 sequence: CAISAVTGGRGKTQYF. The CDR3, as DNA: TGTGCCATCAGCGCCGTAACGGGGGGCCGGGGAAAGACCCAGTACTTC.

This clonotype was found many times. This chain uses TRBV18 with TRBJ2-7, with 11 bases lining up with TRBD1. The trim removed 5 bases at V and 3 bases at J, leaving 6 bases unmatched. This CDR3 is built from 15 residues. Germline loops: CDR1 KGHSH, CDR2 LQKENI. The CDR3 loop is CASSEGQGDLYEQYF. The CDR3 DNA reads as TGTGCCAGCTCAGAGGGACAGGGGGACCTCTACGAGCAGTACTTC.

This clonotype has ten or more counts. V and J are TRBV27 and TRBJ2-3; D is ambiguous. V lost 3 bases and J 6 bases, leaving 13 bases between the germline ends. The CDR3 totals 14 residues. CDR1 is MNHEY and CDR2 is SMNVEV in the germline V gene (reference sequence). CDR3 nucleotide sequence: TGTGCCAGCAGTTTTAAACGGTTCTCCGATACGCAGTATTTT. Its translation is CASSFKRFSDTQYF.

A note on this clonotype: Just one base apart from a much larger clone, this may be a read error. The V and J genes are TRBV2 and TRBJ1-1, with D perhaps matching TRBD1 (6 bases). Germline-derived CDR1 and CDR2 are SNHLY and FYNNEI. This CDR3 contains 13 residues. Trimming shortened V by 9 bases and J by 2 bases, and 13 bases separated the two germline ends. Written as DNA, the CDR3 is TGTGCCAGTAGACAGGACCTAAACACTGAAGCTTTCTTT. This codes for CASRQDLNTEAFF.

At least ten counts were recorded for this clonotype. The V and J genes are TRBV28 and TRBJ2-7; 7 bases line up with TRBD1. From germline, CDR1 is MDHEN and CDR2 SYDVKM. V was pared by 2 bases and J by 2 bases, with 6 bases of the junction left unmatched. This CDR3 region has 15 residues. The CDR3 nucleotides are TGTGCCAGCAGTTTAATCACAGGGGTTACCTACGAGCAGTACTTC. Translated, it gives CASSLITGVTYEQYF.

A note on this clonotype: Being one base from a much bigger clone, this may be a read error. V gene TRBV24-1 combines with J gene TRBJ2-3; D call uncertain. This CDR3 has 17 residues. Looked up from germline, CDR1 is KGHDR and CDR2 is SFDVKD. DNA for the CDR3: TGTGCTATCGGTTTGTCAGCCGCACGCACCATTGGGGATACGCAGTATTTT. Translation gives CAIGLSAARTIGDTQYF.

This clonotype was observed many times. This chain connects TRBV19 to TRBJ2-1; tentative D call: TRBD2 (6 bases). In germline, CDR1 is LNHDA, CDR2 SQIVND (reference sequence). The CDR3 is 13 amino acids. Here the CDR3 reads CASREIDSNEQFF. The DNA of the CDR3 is TGTGCGAGTCGGGAGATCGATTCCAATGAGCAGTTCTTC.

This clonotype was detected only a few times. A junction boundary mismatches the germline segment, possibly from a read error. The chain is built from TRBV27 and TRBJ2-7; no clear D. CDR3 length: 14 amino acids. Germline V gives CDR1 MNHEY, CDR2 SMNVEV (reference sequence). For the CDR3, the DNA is TGTGCCGGCAGTTTATTTGCCCCCGCCGGGGAGCAGTACTTC. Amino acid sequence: CAGSLFAPAGEQYF.

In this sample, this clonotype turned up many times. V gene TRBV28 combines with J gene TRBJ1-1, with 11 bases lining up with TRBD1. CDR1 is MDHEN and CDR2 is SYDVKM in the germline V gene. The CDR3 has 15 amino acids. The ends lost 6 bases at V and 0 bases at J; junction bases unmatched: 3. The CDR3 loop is CASREDRGLNTEAFF. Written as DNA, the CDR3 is TGTGCCAGCAGGGAGGACAGGGGGCTGAACACTGAAGCTTTCTTT.

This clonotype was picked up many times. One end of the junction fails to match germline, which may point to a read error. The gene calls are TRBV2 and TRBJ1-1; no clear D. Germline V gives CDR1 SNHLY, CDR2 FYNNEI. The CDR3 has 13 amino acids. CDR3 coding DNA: TGTGCCAACAGTGAAAATACGAACACTGAAGCTTTCTTT. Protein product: CANSENTNTEAFF.

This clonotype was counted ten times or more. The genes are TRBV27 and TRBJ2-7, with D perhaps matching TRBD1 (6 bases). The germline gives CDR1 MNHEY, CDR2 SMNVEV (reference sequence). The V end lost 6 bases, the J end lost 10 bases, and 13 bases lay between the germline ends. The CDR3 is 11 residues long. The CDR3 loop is CASSQGPYQYF. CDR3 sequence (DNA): TGTGCCAGCAGCCAGGGGCCCTACCAGTACTTC.

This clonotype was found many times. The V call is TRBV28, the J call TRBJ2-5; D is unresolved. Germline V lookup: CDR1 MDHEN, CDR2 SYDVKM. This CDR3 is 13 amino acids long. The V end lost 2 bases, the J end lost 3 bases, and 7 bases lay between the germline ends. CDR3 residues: CASSLGSEETQYF. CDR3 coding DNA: TGTGCCAGCAGTTTAGGCAGCGAAGAGACCCAGTACTTC.

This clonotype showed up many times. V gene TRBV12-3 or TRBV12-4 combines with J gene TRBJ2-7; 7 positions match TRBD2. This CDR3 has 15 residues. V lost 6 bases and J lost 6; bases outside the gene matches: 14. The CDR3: CASSPVGGITLEQYF. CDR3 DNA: TGTGCCAGCAGCCCGGTGGGAGGGATTACCCTCGAGCAGTACTTC.

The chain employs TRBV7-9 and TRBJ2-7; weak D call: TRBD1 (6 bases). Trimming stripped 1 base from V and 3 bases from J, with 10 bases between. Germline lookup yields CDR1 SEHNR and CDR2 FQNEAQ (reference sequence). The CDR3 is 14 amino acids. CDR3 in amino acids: CASSLVEDSYEQYF. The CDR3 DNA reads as TGTGCCAGCAGCTTAGTCGAGGACAGCTACGAGCAGTACTTC.

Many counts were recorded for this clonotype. CDR3 bases: TGTGCCAGCAGTGAATTCGAAAAACTGTTTTTT. Translation gives CASSEFEKLFF. The chain uses TRBV25-1 and TRBJ1-4; D uncertain. Trimming removed 1 base from V and 8 bases from J, with 2 bases in between. The CDR3 contains 11 residues. Per germline, CDR1 MGHDK and CDR2 SYGVNS.

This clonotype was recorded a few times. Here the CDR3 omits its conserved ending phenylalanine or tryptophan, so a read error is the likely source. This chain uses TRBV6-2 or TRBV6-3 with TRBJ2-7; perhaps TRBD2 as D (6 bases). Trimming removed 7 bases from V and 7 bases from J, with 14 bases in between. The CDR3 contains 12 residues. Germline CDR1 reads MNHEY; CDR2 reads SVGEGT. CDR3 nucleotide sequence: TGTGCCAGCAAGCCGGGAGCTGCTGAGCAGTACCTC. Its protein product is CASKPGAAEQYL.

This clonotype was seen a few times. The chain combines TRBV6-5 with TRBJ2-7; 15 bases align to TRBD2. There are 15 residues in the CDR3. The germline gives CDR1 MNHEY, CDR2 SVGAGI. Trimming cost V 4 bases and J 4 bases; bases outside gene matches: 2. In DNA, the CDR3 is TGTGCCAGCAGTTGGACTAGCGGGAGGGGTTACGAGCAGTACTTC. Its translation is CASSWTSGRGYEQYF.

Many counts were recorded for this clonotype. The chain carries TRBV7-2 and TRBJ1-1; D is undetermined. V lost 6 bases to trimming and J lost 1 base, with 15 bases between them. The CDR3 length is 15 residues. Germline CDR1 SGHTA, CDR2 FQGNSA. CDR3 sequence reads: CASSLFQAWNTEAFF. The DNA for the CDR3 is TGTGCCAGCAGTCTCTTCCAGGCGTGGAACACTGAAGCTTTCTTT.

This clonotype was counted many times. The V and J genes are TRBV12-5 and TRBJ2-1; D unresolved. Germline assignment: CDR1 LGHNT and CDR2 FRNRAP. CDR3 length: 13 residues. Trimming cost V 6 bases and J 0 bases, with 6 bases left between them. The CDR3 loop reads CASGLGSYNEQFF. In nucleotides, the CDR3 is TGTGCTAGTGGGCTAGGCTCCTACAATGAGCAGTTCTTC.

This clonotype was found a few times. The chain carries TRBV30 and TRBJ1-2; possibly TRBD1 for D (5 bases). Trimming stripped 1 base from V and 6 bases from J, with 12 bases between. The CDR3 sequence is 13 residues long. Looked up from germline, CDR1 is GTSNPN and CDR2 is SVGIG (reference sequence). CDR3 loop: CAWSEGRGDGYTF. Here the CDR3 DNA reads TGTGCCTGGAGTGAAGGGAGGGGCGATGGCTACACCTTC.